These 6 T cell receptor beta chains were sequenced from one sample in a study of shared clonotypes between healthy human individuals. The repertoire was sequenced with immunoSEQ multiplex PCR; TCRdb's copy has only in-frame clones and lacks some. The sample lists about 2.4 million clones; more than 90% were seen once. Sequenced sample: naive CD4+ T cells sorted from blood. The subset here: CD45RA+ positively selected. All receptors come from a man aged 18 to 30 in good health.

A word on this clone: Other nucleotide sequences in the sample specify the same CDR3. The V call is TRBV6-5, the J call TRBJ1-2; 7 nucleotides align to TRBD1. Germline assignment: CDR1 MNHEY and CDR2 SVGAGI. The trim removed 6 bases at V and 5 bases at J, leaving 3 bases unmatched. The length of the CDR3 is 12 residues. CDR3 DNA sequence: TGTGCCAGCAGCCGGGACAGTTATGGCTACACCTTC. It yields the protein CASSRDSYGYTF.

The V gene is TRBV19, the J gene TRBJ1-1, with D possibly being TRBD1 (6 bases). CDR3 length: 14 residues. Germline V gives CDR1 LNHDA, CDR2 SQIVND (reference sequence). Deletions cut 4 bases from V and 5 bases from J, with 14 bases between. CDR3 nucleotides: TGTGCCAGTAGTACCAGGACAGTAAGTACTGAAGCTTTCTTT. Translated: CASSTRTVSTEAFF.

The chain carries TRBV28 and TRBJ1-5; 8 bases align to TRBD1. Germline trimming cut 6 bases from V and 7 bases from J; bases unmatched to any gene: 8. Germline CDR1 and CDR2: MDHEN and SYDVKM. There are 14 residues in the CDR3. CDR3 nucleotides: TGTGCCAGCAGAGCGGGACAGGCGAGACAGCCCCAGCATTTT. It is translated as CASRAGQARQPQHF. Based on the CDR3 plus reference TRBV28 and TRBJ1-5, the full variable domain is DVKVTQSSRYLVKRTGEKVFLECVQDMDHENMFWYRQDPGLGLRLIYFSYDVKMKEKGDIPEGYSVSREKKERFSLILESASTNQTSMYLCASRAGQARQPQHFGDGTRLSIL.

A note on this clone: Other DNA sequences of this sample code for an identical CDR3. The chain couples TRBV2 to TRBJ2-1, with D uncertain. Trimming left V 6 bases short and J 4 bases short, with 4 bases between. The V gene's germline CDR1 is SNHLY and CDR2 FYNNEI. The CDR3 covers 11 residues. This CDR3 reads CASRYYNEQFF. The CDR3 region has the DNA TGTGCCAGCAGGTATTACAATGAGCAGTTCTTC.

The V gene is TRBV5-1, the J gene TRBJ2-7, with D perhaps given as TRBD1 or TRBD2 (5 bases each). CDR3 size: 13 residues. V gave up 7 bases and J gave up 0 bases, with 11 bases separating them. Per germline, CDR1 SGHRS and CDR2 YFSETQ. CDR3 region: CASGGPLSYEQYF. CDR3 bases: TGCGCCAGCGGGGGACCACTCTCCTACGAGCAGTACTTC.

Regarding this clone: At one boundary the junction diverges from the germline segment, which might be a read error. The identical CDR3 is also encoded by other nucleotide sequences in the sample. CDR3 residues: CSVEGGYGYTF. CDR3 sequence (DNA): TGCAGCGTTGAGGGCGGATATGGTTACACCTTC. The chain recombines TRBV29-1 with TRBJ1-2; D gene unclear. Germline V gene sequence: CDR1 SQVTM, CDR2 ANQGSEA. The CDR3 has 11 residues. The whole variable domain, remainder taken from reference TRBV29-1 and TRBJ1-2, is SAVISQKPSRDICQRGTSLTIQCQVDSQVTMMFWYRQQPGQSLTLIATANQGSEATYESGFVIDKFPISRPNLTFSTLTVSNMSPEDSSIYLCSVEGGYGYTFGSGTRLTVV.